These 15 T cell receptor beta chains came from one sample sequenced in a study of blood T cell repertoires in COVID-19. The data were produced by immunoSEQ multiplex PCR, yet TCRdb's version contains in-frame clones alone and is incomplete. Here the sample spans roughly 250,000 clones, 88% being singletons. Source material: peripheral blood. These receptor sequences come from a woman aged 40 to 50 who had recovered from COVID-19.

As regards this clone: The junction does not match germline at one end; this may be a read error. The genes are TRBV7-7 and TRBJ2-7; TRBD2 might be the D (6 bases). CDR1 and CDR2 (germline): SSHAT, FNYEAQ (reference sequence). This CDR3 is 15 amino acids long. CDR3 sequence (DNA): TGTGCTAGCAGCGCAAGCCCCCGGGAGTGGGGCGAGCAGTACTTC. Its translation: CASSASPREWGEQYF.

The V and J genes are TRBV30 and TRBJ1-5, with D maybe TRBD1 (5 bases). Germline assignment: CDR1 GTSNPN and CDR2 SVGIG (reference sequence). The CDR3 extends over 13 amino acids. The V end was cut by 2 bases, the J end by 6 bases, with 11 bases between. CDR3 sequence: CAWSLQGGQPQHF. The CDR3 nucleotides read TGTGCCTGGAGTCTTCAGGGTGGTCAGCCCCAGCATTTT.

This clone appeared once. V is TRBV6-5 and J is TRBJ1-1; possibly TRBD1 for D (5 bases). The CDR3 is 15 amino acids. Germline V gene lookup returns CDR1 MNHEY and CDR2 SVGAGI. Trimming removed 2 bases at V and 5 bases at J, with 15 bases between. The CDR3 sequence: CASSYPGLGGTEAFF. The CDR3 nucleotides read TGTGCCAGCAGTTACCCCGGACTGGGGGGGACTGAAGCTTTCTTT.

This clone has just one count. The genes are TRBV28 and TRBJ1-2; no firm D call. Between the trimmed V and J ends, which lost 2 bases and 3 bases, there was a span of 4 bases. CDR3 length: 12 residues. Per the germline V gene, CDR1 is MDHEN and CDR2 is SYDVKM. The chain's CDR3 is CASSLQDYGYTF. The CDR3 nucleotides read TGTGCCAGCAGTTTACAGGACTATGGCTACACCTTC.

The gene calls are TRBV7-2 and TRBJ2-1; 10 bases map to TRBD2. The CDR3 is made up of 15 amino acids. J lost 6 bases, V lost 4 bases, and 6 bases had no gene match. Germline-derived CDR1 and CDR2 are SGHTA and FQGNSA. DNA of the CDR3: TGTGCCAGCAGCTCTCCGGGACTAGCGTTCAATGAGCAGTTCTTC. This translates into CASSSPGLAFNEQFF.

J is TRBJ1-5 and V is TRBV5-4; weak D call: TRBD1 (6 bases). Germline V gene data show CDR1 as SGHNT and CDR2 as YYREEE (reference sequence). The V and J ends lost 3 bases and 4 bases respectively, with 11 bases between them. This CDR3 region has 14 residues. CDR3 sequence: CASSSAQGNQPQHF. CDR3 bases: TGTGCCAGCAGCTCGGCACAGGGAAATCAGCCCCAGCATTTT.

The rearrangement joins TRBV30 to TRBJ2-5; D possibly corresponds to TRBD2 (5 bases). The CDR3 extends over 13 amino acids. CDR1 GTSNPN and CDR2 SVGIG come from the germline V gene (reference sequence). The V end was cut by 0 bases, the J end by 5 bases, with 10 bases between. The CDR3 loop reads CAWSVGLAETQYF. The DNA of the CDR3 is TGTGCCTGGAGTGTAGGGTTAGCGGAGACCCAGTACTTC.

This chain's CDR3 is CASSPPMNTEAFF. The CDR3 DNA sequence: TGTGCCAGCAGCCCCCCCATGAACACTGAAGCTTTCTTT. The chain employs TRBV11-3 and TRBJ1-1, with no clear D. V was pared by 5 bases and J by 0 bases, with 7 bases between. Germline-derived CDR1 and CDR2 are SGHNT and YENEEA. The CDR3 contains 13 residues. The entire variable domain, with the rest obtained from reference TRBV11-3 and TRBJ1-1, is as follows: EAGVVQSPRYKIIEKKQPVAFWCNPISGHNTLYWYLQNLGQGPELLIRYENEEAVDDSQLPKDRFSAERLKGVDSTLKIQPAELGDSAVYLCASSPPMNTEAFFGQGTRLTVV.

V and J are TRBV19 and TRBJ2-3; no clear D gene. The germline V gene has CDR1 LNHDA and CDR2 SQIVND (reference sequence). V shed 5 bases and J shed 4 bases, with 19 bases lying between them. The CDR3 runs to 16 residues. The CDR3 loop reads CASSPGPGSWADTQYF. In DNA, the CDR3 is TGTGCCAGTAGTCCAGGCCCAGGTAGTTGGGCAGATACGCAGTATTTT.

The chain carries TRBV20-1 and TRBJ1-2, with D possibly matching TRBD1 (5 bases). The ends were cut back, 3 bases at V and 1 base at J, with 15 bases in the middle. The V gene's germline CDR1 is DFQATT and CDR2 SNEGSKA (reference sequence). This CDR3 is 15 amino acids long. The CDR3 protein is CSASPQPGGNYGYTF. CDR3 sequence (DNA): TGCAGTGCTAGTCCGCAGCCGGGGGGTAACTATGGCTACACCTTC.

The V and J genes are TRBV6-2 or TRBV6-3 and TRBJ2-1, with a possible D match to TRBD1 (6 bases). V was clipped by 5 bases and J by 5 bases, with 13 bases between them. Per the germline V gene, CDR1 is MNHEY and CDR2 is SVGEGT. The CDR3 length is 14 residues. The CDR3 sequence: CASSIPTGNNEQFF. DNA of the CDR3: TGTGCCAGCAGTATCCCGACAGGAAACAATGAGCAGTTCTTC.

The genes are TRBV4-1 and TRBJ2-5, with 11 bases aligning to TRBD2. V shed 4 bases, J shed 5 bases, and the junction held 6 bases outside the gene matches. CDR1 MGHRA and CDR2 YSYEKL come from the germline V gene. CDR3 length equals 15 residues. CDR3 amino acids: CASSLSSGRYETQYF. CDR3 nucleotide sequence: TGCGCCAGCAGCCTTTCTAGCGGGAGGTATGAGACCCAGTACTTC.

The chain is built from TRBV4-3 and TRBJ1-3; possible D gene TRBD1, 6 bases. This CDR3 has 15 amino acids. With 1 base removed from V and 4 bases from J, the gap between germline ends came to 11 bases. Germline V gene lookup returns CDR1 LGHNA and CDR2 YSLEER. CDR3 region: CASSQAGTGGNTIYF. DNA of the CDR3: TGCGCCAGCAGCCAAGCTGGCACAGGGGGAAACACCATATATTTT.

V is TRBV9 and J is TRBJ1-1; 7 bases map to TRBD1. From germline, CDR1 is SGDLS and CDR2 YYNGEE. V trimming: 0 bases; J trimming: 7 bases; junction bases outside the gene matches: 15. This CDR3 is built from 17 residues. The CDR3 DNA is TGTGCCAGCAGCGTAGCCCCCCAAGGACAGGTGGGTCTTGAAGCTTTCTTT. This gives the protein CASSVAPQGQVGLEAFF.

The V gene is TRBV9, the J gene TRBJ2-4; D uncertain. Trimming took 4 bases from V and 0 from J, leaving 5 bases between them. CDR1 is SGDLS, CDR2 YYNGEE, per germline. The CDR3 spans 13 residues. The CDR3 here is CASSPQAKNIQYF. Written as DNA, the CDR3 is TGTGCCAGCAGCCCCCAAGCCAAAAACATTCAGTACTTC.